The 25 T cell receptor beta chains given below trace back to one sample, sequenced in a study of metastatic and nonmetastatic thyroid tumors. TCRdb called clones again from the PCR reads with MiXCR. This table holds some 26,000 clones, 20% to 25% found once. None of the patients had undergone any treatment ahead of thyroid surgery. Sample: adjacent normal tissue. The receptors here all came from a female donor with papillary thyroid cancer or a benign thyroid nodule (not recorded which). Some clones in this sample may be carry-over from other donors' samples.

The chain employs TRBV20-1 and TRBJ2-1, with a tentative D call TRBD1 (5 bases). This CDR3 region has 11 residues. Trimming shortened V by 5 bases and J by 8 bases, and 10 bases separated the two germline ends. The V gene's germline CDR1 is DFQATT and CDR2 SNEGSKA (reference sequence). CDR3 sequence reads: CSAHRSHEQFF. CDR3 sequence (DNA): TGCAGTGCTCACAGGAGCCATGAGCAGTTCTTC.

V usage is TRBV19 and J usage is TRBJ2-1; TRBD2 matches 7 bases. CDR1 is LNHDA, CDR2 SQIVND, per germline (reference sequence). Trimming cost V 6 bases and J 8 bases; bases outside gene matches: 10. This CDR3 is 14 amino acids long. CDR3 residues: CASSGEGILDEQFF. The CDR3 bases are TGTGCCAGTAGCGGGGAGGGTATTTTGGATGAGCAGTTCTTC.

This clone was seen at least ten times. With a much larger clone just one base away, this may be a read error. The chain is built from TRBV28 and TRBJ2-3; D unresolved. The germline CDR1 and CDR2 sequences are MDHEN and SYDVKM. This CDR3 is built from 18 residues. Trimming cost V 3 bases and J 4 bases, with 23 bases left between them. In nucleotides, the CDR3 is TGTGCCAGCAGTTTCCGTGTCGCGTGGGATGAGAGCGCAGATACGCAGTATTTT. Translating it yields CASSFRVAWDESADTQYF.

This clone was seen only a few times. Possible read error: a much larger clone is one base away. The rearrangement uses TRBV19 and TRBJ2-5; 8 bases fit TRBD2. V gave up 4 bases and J gave up 2 bases; unmatched junction bases: 15. The CDR3 is 18 amino acids. Per the germline V gene, CDR1 is LNHDA and CDR2 is SQIVND (reference sequence). The DNA of the CDR3 is TGTGCCAGTAGTACGTCGCGGGGACGAGCGGGAGCACAAGAGACCCAGTACTTC. Translation: CASSTSRGRAGAQETQYF.

The chain carries TRBV19 and TRBJ2-7; perhaps TRBD2 as D (5 bases). This CDR3 is built from 13 residues. The germline V and J ends were trimmed by 3 bases and 10 bases, with 16 bases remaining between them. CDR1 is LNHDA and CDR2 is SQIVND in the germline V gene (reference sequence). The CDR3 DNA reads TGTGCCAGTAGTATCGTTCCCGGCGACTATCAGTACTTC. Translating gives CASSIVPGDYQYF.

This clone was observed a handful of times. The chain has TRBV6-2 or TRBV6-3 and TRBJ2-7; 7 bases fit TRBD2. V dropped 6 bases and J dropped 7; count of bases not matched to a gene: 18. The CDR3 length is 16 residues. The germline V gene encodes CDR1 MNHEY and CDR2 SVGEGT. The CDR3 here is CASSPTSLAVREEQYF. Here the CDR3 DNA reads TGTGCCAGCAGCCCTACTTCGCTAGCGGTCCGAGAGGAGCAGTACTTC.

This clone rates as medium-sized (0.01 to 0.1%). V gene TRBV10-3 combines with J gene TRBJ1-1; 9 bases are shared with TRBD1. The CDR3 runs to 14 residues. With 6 bases clipped from V and 6 bases from J, the junction kept 8 bases outside the gene matches. The germline V gene encodes CDR1 ENHRY and CDR2 SYGVKD. CDR3 sequence (DNA): TGTGCCATCAGCTTCCGGGACAGGGAATCTGAAGCTTTCTTT. It yields the protein CAISFRDRESEAFF.

The table lists this clone with a few counts. This may arise from a read error, as a much more abundant clone is one base away. The chain combines TRBV24-1 with TRBJ2-7; D is undetermined. There are 13 residues in the CDR3. CDR1 and CDR2 from the germline V gene are KGHDR and SFDVKD. Trimming pared 4 bases from V and 6 bases from J, leaving 12 bases between. In nucleotides, the CDR3 is TGTGCCACCAGTGACCCCGCTCCAGGCGAGCAGTACTTC. It specifies CATSDPAPGEQYF.

This clone has at least ten counts. This sequence joins TRBV7-2 and TRBJ2-7; D might be TRBD2 (5 bases). Deletions cut 4 bases from V and 6 bases from J, with 13 bases between. The V gene's germline CDR1 is SGHTA and CDR2 FQGNSA. The length of the CDR3 is 13 residues. The CDR3 sequence: CASSYGPEAEQYF. In DNA form, the CDR3 reads TGTGCCAGCAGCTACGGGCCGGAGGCCGAGCAGTACTTC.

This clone is labeled as medium-sized (0.01 to 0.1%). The chain combines TRBV10-3 with TRBJ2-7; tentatively, D is TRBD2 (6 bases). The length of the CDR3 is 13 residues. Looked up from germline, CDR1 is ENHRY and CDR2 is SYGVKD. V shed 8 bases and J shed 5 bases, with 16 bases lying between them. The CDR3 nucleotides read TGTGCCATCCGGGCGGGGCCCGGGGACGAGCAGTACTTC. Translating it yields CAIRAGPGDEQYF.

At least ten counts were recorded for this clone. CDR3 DNA: TGCAGTGCCACCTCTGCGGGGGGTTCACCCCTCCACTTT. Translation: CSATSAGGSPLHF. The chain links TRBV20-1 to TRBJ1-6; weak D call: TRBD1 (5 bases). CDR1 and CDR2 (germline): DFQATT, SNEGSKA (reference sequence). CDR3 length: 13 residues. Deletions cut 6 bases from V and 9 bases from J, with 15 bases between.

The V gene is TRBV11-2, the J gene TRBJ2-1; no clear D. Trimming stripped 3 bases from V and 3 bases from J, with 12 bases between. Germline CDR1 is SGHAT and CDR2 is FQNNGV. The CDR3 loop spans 15 amino acids. CDR3 sequence reads: CASSFGPAVYNEQFF. CDR3 bases: TGTGCCAGCAGCTTCGGACCCGCCGTCTACAATGAGCAGTTCTTC.

This clone was seen just once. A clone one base away is much larger, so this may be a read error. V gene TRBV5-4 combines with J gene TRBJ1-1, with 7 bases that match TRBD1. The CDR3 length is 15 residues. J lost 5 bases, V lost 6 bases, and 13 bases had no gene match. Germline V gene data show CDR1 as SGHNT and CDR2 as YYREEE (reference sequence). CDR3 residues: CASNSLQTGSTEAFF. CDR3 DNA: TGTGCCAGCAACTCCTTGCAGACAGGGTCAACTGAAGCTTTCTTT.

This clone was recorded only once. The chain is built from TRBV20-1 and TRBJ1-1; D gene ambiguous. CDR3 length: 14 residues. Trimming took off 6 bases at V and 6 bases at J, with 20 bases between the two ends. Germline CDR1 and CDR2: DFQATT and SNEGSKA (reference sequence). DNA for the CDR3: TGCAGTGCCATGACCGGAGGATTCGGCGCTGAAGCTTTCTTT. This codes for CSAMTGGFGAEAFF.

As to this clone: The CDR3 carries no conserved terminal phenylalanine or tryptophan, so it likely arises from a read error. The chain carries TRBV19 and TRBJ2-7; 7 nucleotides agree with TRBD1. The germline V gene encodes CDR1 LNHDA and CDR2 SQIVND (reference sequence). The CDR3 has 13 residues. The CDR3 sequence: CTSSPDRSYEQYS. CDR3 nucleotide sequence: TGTACCAGTAGTCCGGACAGGTCCTACGAGCAGTACTCC.

Concerning this clone itself: At one end the junction does not follow the germline gene, possibly because of a read error. This sample also contains other DNA sequences that code for the same CDR3. The V call is TRBV7-9, the J call TRBJ2-2; 9 bases fit TRBD1. CDR1 is SEHNR, CDR2 FQNEAQ, per germline (reference sequence). The CDR3 contains 14 residues. The CDR3, as DNA: TGTGCCAGCAGCCGGGACAGGGTTGTCGGGGAGCTTTTTTTT. The encoded protein is CASSRDRVVGELFF.

The chain carries TRBV5-1 and TRBJ2-7, with D possibly being TRBD1 or TRBD2 (5 bases each). The CDR3 covers 14 residues. Germline V gene data show CDR1 as SGHRS and CDR2 as YFSETQ. Trimming took off 4 bases at V and 1 base at J, with 12 bases between the two ends. The CDR3 bases are TGCGCCAGCAGCGAAAGGGGACCGTCCTACGAGCAGTACTTC. It is translated as CASSERGPSYEQYF.

The J gene is TRBJ2-1, the V gene TRBV4-1; TRBD2 matches at 10 bases. V lost 3 bases, J lost 13 bases, and 30 bases stayed unmatched. CDR3 length equals 21 residues. Germline V gives CDR1 MGHRA, CDR2 YSYEKL. The CDR3 here is CASSHPGRATSSGRPYNYQFF. The CDR3 bases are TGCGCCAGCAGCCATCCGGGGAGGGCTACCTCTAGCGGGAGACCGTACAATTATCAGTTCTTC.

This clone was seen repeatedly, ten times or more. The chain uses TRBV2 and TRBJ1-3, with D hard to call. CDR3 length: 13 residues. CDR1 and CDR2 from the germline V gene are SNHLY and FYNNEI. V gave up 5 bases and J gave up 2 bases, with 7 bases separating them. CDR3 in DNA: TGTGCCAGCAGTATGGACCCTGGAAACACCATATATTTT. As protein: CASSMDPGNTIYF. Full variable domain (missing parts from reference TRBV2 and TRBJ1-3): EPEVTQTPSHQVTQMGQEVILRCVPISNHLYFYWYRQILGQKVEFLVSFYNNEISEKSEIFDDQFSVERPDGSNFTLKIRSTKLEDSAMYFCASSMDPGNTIYFGEGSWLTVV.

Many counts were recorded for this clone. The V and J genes are TRBV9 and TRBJ2-5, with 7 bases lining up with TRBD1. This CDR3 contains 13 residues. Looked up from germline, CDR1 is SGDLS and CDR2 is YYNGEE. The V gene end was trimmed by 6 bases and the J gene end by 1 base; junction bases not matched to a gene: 3. In DNA form, the CDR3 reads TGTGCCAGCAAGGGGGCGGGCCAAGAGACCCAGTACTTC. It encodes CASKGAGQETQYF.

As concerns this clone: Possible read error: a much larger clone is one base away. The chain recombines TRBV13 with TRBJ2-3, with unresolved D. The germline gives CDR1 PRHDT, CDR2 FYEKMQ (reference sequence). The CDR3 consists of 11 residues. This CDR3 reads CSSSNTDTQYF. In DNA, the CDR3 is TGTTCCAGCTCGAACACAGATACGCAGTATTTT.

This clone was seen a few times. The chain has TRBV6-1 and TRBJ2-2; 8 positions agree with TRBD1. This CDR3 is built from 17 residues. Germline V gene lookup returns CDR1 MNHNS and CDR2 SASEGT. V shed 5 bases and J 0 bases; nucleotides not matched to a gene: 8. The CDR3 DNA reads TGTGCCAGCAGTCGCTCAACAGGGGGGACGAACACCGGGGAGCTGTTTTTT. Translation gives CASSRSTGGTNTGELFF.

In this sample, this clone is medium-sized. The rearrangement joins TRBV12-3 or TRBV12-4 to TRBJ2-1, with 10 bases that match TRBD2. V trimming: 5 bases; J trimming: 2 bases; junction bases outside the gene matches: 6. The CDR3 sequence is 16 residues long. The CDR3 here is CASSVPGTSAYNEQFF. CDR3 DNA: TGTGCCAGCAGTGTCCCGGGGACTAGCGCCTACAATGAGCAGTTCTTC.

As regards this clone: At one end the junction does not follow the germline gene, possibly because of a read error. The chain uses TRBV6-1 and TRBJ1-5; D remains ambiguous. CDR3 length equals 15 residues. Germline-derived CDR1 and CDR2 are MNHNS and SASEGT. CDR3 sequence reads: CASRPGRAVNQPQHF. CDR3 bases: TGTGCAAGCAGACCTGGGCGGGCCGTGAATCAGCCCCAGCATTTT.

By sample fraction, this clone is medium-sized. V and J are TRBV12-3 or TRBV12-4 and TRBJ2-1, with D perhaps matching TRBD2 (6 bases). This CDR3 comprises 12 residues. With 6 bases removed from V and 8 bases from J, the gap between germline ends came to 11 bases. The CDR3 bases are TGTGCCAGCAGGAGAACGGGGGATGAGCAGTTCTTC. Encoded protein: CASRRTGDEQFF.